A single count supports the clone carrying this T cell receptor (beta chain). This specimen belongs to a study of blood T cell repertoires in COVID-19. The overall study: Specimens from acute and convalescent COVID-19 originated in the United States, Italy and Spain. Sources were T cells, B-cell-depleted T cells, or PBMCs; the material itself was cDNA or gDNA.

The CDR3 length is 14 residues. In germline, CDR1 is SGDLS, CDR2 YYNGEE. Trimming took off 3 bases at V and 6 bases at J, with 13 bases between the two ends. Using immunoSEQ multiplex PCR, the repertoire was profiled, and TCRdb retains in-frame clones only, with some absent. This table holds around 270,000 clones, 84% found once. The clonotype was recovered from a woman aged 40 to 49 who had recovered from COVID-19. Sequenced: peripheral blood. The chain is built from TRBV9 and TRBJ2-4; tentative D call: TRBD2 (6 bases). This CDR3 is CASSDGVGGNIQYF. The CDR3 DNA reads TGTGCCAGCAGCGACGGGGTGGGGGGAAACATTCAGTACTTC.